This T cell receptor (beta chain) was sequenced during a study of CD8+ T cells in alopecia areata. For the study at large: Treated individuals took tofacitinib by mouth, 5 to 10 mg twice daily.

Described treatment: oral pan-JAK inhibitor, 5-10 mg twice daily. RNA extraction was followed by reverse transcription into cDNA, which acted as the sequencing template. Generated by immunoSEQ multiplex PCR, the TCRdb table keeps only in-frame clones and is missing some. The table has 87,000 or so clones, about two thirds seen once. Looked up from germline, CDR1 is LNHDA and CDR2 is SQIVND (reference sequence). V trimming: 5 bases; J trimming: 0 bases; junction bases outside the gene matches: 12. This CDR3 is built from 18 residues. The sample in question was CD8+ T cells sorted from blood, obtained at approximately week 42, from a patient treated with tofacitinib. V usage is TRBV19 and J usage is TRBJ2-1; 8 bases agree with TRBD2. The sequence derives from a human donor with alopecia areata. The CDR3 DNA follows: TGTGCCAGTAGTCGGGGGGGTCTGTCCTCAAGCTCCTACAATGAGCAGTTCTTC. It encodes CASSRGGLSSSSYNEQFF.